The TCR beta chain described here comes from a study of human T cells and chemical hapten exposure (dated by TCRdb to the early 2020s). Regarding the research as a whole: For sensitization, 2% DPC in acetone was applied to a roughly 2 cm by roughly 2 cm area of upper inner arm skin. Patients additionally received weekly therapeutic DPC doses to the scalp throughout the roughly 24-week study period. Patch testing on the upper back used Finn chambers containing 0.01% DPC, with scoring done after 6 days according to International Contact Dermatitis Research Group standards. The mostly female patient cohort included alopecia areata with under or over 50% scalp involvement, alopecia totalis and alopecia universalis. Libraries were combined into a pool for sequencing, and differences in TCR yield between samples came mainly from small differences in library volumes within the pool. The study tracked peripheral blood TCR repertoire changes in vivo during primary and secondary sensitization to the hapten diphenylcyclopropenone (DPC) in alopecia patients. Blood was sampled from patients pre-sensitization (week 0) and at 2, 6 and about 24 weeks after DPC sensitization. Twenty-nine alopecia patients gave blood for TCR sequencing at one to four time points (pre-sensitization, 2, 6 and 24 weeks).

CDR1 and CDR2 were assigned from the germline V gene as SGHDT and YYEEEE. Reading from cysteine to phenylalanine, the CDR3 counts 15 amino acids. CDR3 DNA is the only sequence kept; it has 45 bases, read in frame from the first base. V sheds 3 bases and J sheds 0 bases, leaving 13 bases between their ends. The library was built by means of RACE. The reads were generated on a NextSeq 500. During library preparation, unique molecular identifiers were attached to individual cDNA molecules so that TCRs could be counted quantitatively and reproducibly. Each blood RNA sample was used to sequence both TCR alpha and TCR beta chains. The authors' pipeline ran thus. A median of approximately 100,000 TCRs per sample was observed, with a range of roughly 20,000 to 700,000. The Decombinator software suite was used to annotate V, J and CDR3 in the TCR reads. For the PS versus PT1 abundance plots, all samples were subsampled to the same number of TCRs (28,000). TCRs were defined as expanded if absent before sensitization and observed at least eight times at the 2-week time point. Using fastp at Q25 and MiXCR, TCRdb reprocessed the public reads and kept productive beta chains. Each CDR3 protein appears once, grouped with its most common genes and DNA. The V and J calls were determined by TCRdb, not by the authors. This sample lists 350,000 to 450,000 distinct CDR3 sequences; 5.1% were detected once. The ten most abundant clones make up around 2.6% of the sample.

Broader findings and caveats from the paper: Repeated subsampling changed both the strength of the expansion versus patch-test correlation and the threshold at which that correlation became significant. Significantly more large CDR3 similarity clusters were formed by expanded TCRs than by pre-sensitization or healthy control sets, consistent with antigen-driven responses. Patch test score was positively correlated with the number of PT1 expanded TCRs, with significance at thresholds 8, 16 and 32 but not at 4. Because all patients had alopecia, a presumed autoimmune disease, the immune response of the patients might differ from that of healthy individuals. No change with DPC sensitization was found in the number of TCRs above 1 in 1000 frequency, and no evidence of global repertoire structure alterations was found.

The intended sense of this specimen's time point label: pre-sensitization, week 0. The treatment or condition tag for this specimen amounts to: therapeutic diphenylcyclopropenone sensitization with weekly scalp DPC. At every patch-test visit, the blood draw took place before the patch test was put on. Patients were eligible if aged 18 to 70, diagnosed with alopecia and judged suitable for DPC therapy, and pregnant patients were excluded. Total RNA was isolated from unfractionated whole blood collected in Tempus Blood RNA tubes. Note on this clonotype: Its antigen is currently not known. Nothing much larger sits one base from this clone, and base qualities are not available.

This TCR was recovered from a woman aged 50 to 60 with alopecia areata. Some clones in this sample may be carry-over from other donors' samples. The material was whole blood, obtained in connection with sensitization to the hapten diphenylcyclopropenone (DPC). The chain was built from TRBV5-6 and TRBJ2-7; TRBD1 is a possible D gene, resting on 6 matching bases. The CDR3 in this case is CASSSKGVLSYEQYF. Read as DNA, the sequence is TGTGCCAGCAGCTCAAAGGGGGTGCTCTCCTACGAGCAGTACTTC.